This paragraph reports one TCR beta chain. Its antigen is undetermined. Given a much more abundant clone one base away, this may be a read error. A read error is likely, as this CDR3 ends without the conserved phenylalanine or tryptophan. No ophthalmopathy progression within 18 months constituted stable Graves' hyperthyroidism. Subjects aged 18 to 65 presented with newly diagnosed hyperthyroidism of less than 2 months' duration. Amplified TCR beta CDR3 regions came from RNA transcripts. HTBI primers were employed in a first-round RT-PCR of the TCR CDR3. Via MiXCR, TCRdb re-called the multiplex PCR reads, giving one row per CDR3 protein. Seen here are nearly 750,000 distinct CDR3 sequences, over 35% observed once, and the top ten hold around 30%. The data originate from a study of T cells in Graves' hyperthyroidism and ophthalmopathy. CDR3 length: 15 amino acids. J lost 3 bases, V lost 5 bases, and 9 bases had no gene match.

Study outcomes and limitations: Most clonotypes expanded in the thyroid (above 0.001) were also present in blood.

The source of this sequence is a woman aged 40 to 49 with Graves' hyperthyroidism. V gene TRBV12-3 or TRBV12-4 combines with J gene TRBJ1-1, with TRBD1 matching 7 bases. The material sequenced was blood. CDR3 nucleotide sequence: TGTGCCAGCAGTGATCCTCGACAGGGTGACACTGAAGCTTTCCTT. This translates into CASSDPRQGDTEAFL.